This T cell receptor beta chain was obtained from a study of blood T cell repertoires in COVID-19. Study-wide background: Samples of COVID-19 (acute and convalescent) were obtained from the United States, Italy and Spain. The analysed material was cDNA or gDNA that came from T cells, B-cell-depleted T cells, or PBMCs.

The table came from immunoSEQ multiplex PCR; TCRdb's copy has only in-frame clones and leaves some out. This table holds tens of thousands of clones, roughly 80% found once. Unmatched junction bases numbered 4, after V lost 4 bases and J lost 0 bases. The germline V gene has CDR1 ENHRY and CDR2 SYGVKD. This CDR3 is 17 amino acids long. The sequencing input was peripheral blood. The V and J genes are TRBV10-3 and TRBJ2-6; 9 nucleotides agree with TRBD1. The sequence derives from a woman between 45 and 60 years old with active or convalescent COVID-19. The CDR3 sequence is CAISAGQGFSGANVLTF. The DNA of the CDR3 is TGTGCCATCAGTGCCGGACAGGGGTTCTCTGGGGCCAACGTCCTGACTTTC.